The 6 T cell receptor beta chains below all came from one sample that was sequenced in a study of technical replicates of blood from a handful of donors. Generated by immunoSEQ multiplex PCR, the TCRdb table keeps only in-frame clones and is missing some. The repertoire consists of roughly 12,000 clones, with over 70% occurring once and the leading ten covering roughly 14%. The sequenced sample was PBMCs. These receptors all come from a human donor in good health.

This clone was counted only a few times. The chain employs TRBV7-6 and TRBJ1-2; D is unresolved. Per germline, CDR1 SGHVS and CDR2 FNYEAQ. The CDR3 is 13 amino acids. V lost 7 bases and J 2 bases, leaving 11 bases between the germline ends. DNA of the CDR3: TGTGCCAGCACTAGTAGCTCCAACTATGGCTACACCTTC. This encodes CASTSSSNYGYTF.

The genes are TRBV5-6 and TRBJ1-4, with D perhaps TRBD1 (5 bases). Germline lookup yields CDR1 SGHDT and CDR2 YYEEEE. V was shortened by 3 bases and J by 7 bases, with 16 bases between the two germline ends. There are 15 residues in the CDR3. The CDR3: CASSSAGERGEKLFF. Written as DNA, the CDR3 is TGTGCCAGCAGCTCCGCTGGGGAAAGGGGTGAAAAACTGTTTTTT.

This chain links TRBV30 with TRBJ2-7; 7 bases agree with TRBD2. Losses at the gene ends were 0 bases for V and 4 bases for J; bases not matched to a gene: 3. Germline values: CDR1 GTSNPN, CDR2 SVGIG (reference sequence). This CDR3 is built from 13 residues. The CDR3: CAWSVLAEYEQYF. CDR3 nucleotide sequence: TGTGCCTGGAGTGTCCTAGCGGAATACGAGCAGTACTTC. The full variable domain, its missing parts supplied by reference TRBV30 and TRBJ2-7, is SQTIHQWPATLVQPVGSPLSLECTVEGTSNPNLYWYRQAAGRGLQLLFYSVGIGQISSEVPQNLSASRPQDRQFILSSKKLLLSDSGFYLCAWSVLAEYEQYFGPGTRLTVT.

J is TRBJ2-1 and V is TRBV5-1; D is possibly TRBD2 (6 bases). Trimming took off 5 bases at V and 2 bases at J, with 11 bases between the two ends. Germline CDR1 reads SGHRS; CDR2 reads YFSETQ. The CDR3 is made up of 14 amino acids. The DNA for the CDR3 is TGCGCCAGCAGTGAGCGGGCCGCCTACAATGAGCAGTTCTTC. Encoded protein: CASSERAAYNEQFF.

CDR3 sequence: CASSPDYMGQETQYF. CDR3 coding DNA: TGTGCCAGCTCCCCAGACTATATGGGACAAGAGACCCAGTACTTC. The genes are TRBV18 and TRBJ2-5; TRBD2 might be the D (5 bases). CDR1 is KGHSH and CDR2 is LQKENI in the germline V gene. This CDR3 region has 15 residues. The V gene lost 6 bases and the J gene lost 2 bases, with 16 bases spanning the gap.

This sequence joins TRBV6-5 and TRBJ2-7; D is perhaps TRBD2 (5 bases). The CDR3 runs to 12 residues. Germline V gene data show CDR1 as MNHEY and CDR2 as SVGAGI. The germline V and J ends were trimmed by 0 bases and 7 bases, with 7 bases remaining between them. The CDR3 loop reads CASSYSGGEQYF. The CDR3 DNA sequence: TGTGCCAGCAGTTACTCAGGCGGGGAGCAGTACTTC.